This passage covers 27 T cell receptor beta chains from one sample sequenced in a study of neoadjuvant anti-PD-1 for oral cavity cancer. The assay was immunoSEQ multiplex PCR, and TCRdb's table has in-frame clones only and misses some. The sample shows more than 10,000 clones, about 60% of them seen only once. The source was PBMCs, collected before nivolumab (anti-PD-1) treatment. The receptors stem from a person aged 35-79 years with oral cavity squamous cell carcinoma.

V and J are TRBV2 and TRBJ2-2, with a tentative D call TRBD1 (5 bases). This CDR3 region has 15 residues. Germline CDR1 and CDR2: SNHLY and FYNNEI. Trimming removed 7 bases at V and 0 bases at J, with 12 bases between. Here the CDR3 DNA reads TGTGCCAGCACTCGACAGACCTCGAACACCGGGGAGCTGTTTTTT. Its translation is CASTRQTSNTGELFF.

This clone was found a few times. CDR3 protein: CASSLGGSTEAFF. The CDR3 region has the DNA TGTGCCAGCAGTTTGGGGGGCAGCACTGAAGCTTTCTTT. The V gene is TRBV28, the J gene TRBJ1-1; perhaps TRBD1 as D (6 bases). CDR1 is MDHEN, CDR2 SYDVKM, per germline. Trimming shortened V by 3 bases and J by 4 bases, and 9 bases separated the two germline ends. This CDR3 spans 13 amino acids.

This clone was picked up a small number of times. The rearrangement uses TRBV18 and TRBJ1-1, with 9 bases aligning to TRBD1. This CDR3 comprises 13 residues. J was trimmed by 8 bases and V by 2 bases; bases with no gene match: 3. The germline V gene has CDR1 KGHSH and CDR2 LQKENI. The CDR3 reads CASSPGQGLEAFF. For the CDR3, the DNA is TGTGCCAGCTCACCAGGACAGGGGTTAGAAGCTTTCTTT.

This clone has only a few counts. V gene TRBV10-3 combines with J gene TRBJ1-6, with TRBD1 identical over 9 bases. The CDR3 length is 15 residues. V was clipped by 3 bases and J by 8 bases; unmatched bases: 5. CDR1 and CDR2 (germline): ENHRY, SYGVKD. Here the CDR3 reads CAISDPGQGHSPLHF. The CDR3, as DNA: TGTGCCATCAGTGATCCGGGACAGGGACATTCACCCCTCCACTTT.

Notes on this clone: The sample has other DNA sequences that encode this CDR3 too. This chain joins TRBV4-1 and TRBJ2-2, with a weak D call TRBD2 (6 bases). The CDR3 spans 17 residues. Per the germline V gene, CDR1 is MGHRA and CDR2 is YSYEKL. V was pared by 0 bases and J by 0 bases, with 11 bases between. For the CDR3, the DNA is TGCGCCAGCAGCCAAGATGGTGGAGGGGCGAACACCGGGGAGCTGTTTTTT. Residues: CASSQDGGGANTGELFF.

J is TRBJ2-2 and V is TRBV19; D not certain. Per germline, CDR1 LNHDA and CDR2 SQIVND (reference sequence). The ends were cut back, 1 base at V and 6 bases at J, with 9 bases in the middle. The CDR3 has 14 amino acids. CDR3 in DNA: TGTGCCAGTAGTATAGTAGAGCGAGCCGGGGAGCTGTTTTTT. Translating it yields CASSIVERAGELFF.

The chain combines TRBV5-4 with TRBJ2-7; 9 bases align to TRBD2. This CDR3 spans 14 amino acids. Germline loops: CDR1 SGHNT, CDR2 YYREEE (reference sequence). V gave up 4 bases and J gave up 6 bases; unmatched junction bases: 8. CDR3 DNA: TGTGCCAGCAGCCCACAGGCGGGGGGGGCCGAGCAGTACTTC. Translated, it gives CASSPQAGGAEQYF.

This clone occurred once. The chain is built from TRBV9 and TRBJ1-1; D is unresolved. CDR1 and CDR2 from the germline V gene are SGDLS and YYNGEE. This CDR3 has 14 residues. V shed 3 bases and J shed 1 base, with 10 bases lying between them. The CDR3: CASSAHTRNTEAFF. CDR3 in DNA: TGTGCCAGCAGCGCCCACACGAGGAACACTGAAGCTTTCTTT.

The rearrangement links TRBV29-1 to TRBJ2-1; D assignment may be TRBD1 or TRBD2 (5 bases each). V was cut by 6 bases and J by 3 bases, with 12 bases left in between. The CDR3 contains 13 residues. Germline V gene data show CDR1 as SQVTM and CDR2 as ANQGSEA. CDR3 bases: TGCAGCGTAGCCGGGACCAACTACAATGAGCAGTTCTTC. It codes for CSVAGTNYNEQFF.

The chain recombines TRBV5-1 with TRBJ2-7; D ambiguous. The ends were cut back, 0 bases at V and 2 bases at J, with 9 bases in the middle. The CDR3 has 14 amino acids. CDR1 and CDR2 from the germline V gene are SGHRS and YFSETQ. The CDR3 protein is CASSLVVQPYEQYF. In DNA, the CDR3 is TGCGCCAGCAGCTTGGTAGTACAGCCCTACGAGCAGTACTTC.

This clone qualifies as medium-sized. The CDR3 sequence: CASSSPGQGIAGELFF. CDR3 DNA sequence: TGTGCCAGCAGCTCCCCGGGACAGGGCATCGCCGGGGAGCTGTTTTTT. The chain combines TRBV28 with TRBJ2-2, with 9 bases identical to TRBD1. J lost 6 bases, V lost 6 bases, and 11 bases had no gene match. CDR3 size: 16 residues. The germline gives CDR1 MDHEN, CDR2 SYDVKM.

The rearrangement joins TRBV18 to TRBJ1-5; D is perhaps TRBD1 (5 bases). The germline V gene has CDR1 KGHSH and CDR2 LQKENI. The CDR3 has 15 residues. Trimming stripped 0 bases from V and 6 bases from J, with 12 bases between. CDR3 in amino acids: CASSPPNGGTQPQHF. As DNA, the CDR3 is TGTGCCAGCTCACCACCGAACGGGGGAACTCAGCCCCAGCATTTT.

This sequence joins TRBV15 and TRBJ2-7; no reliable D call. CDR3 length: 14 amino acids. From germline, CDR1 is LNHNV and CDR2 YYDKDF (reference sequence). Trimming cost V 0 bases and J 0 bases, with 6 bases left between them. CDR3 amino acids: CATSREFVSYEQYF. In DNA form, the CDR3 reads TGTGCCACCAGCAGAGAATTCGTCTCCTACGAGCAGTACTTC.

The V and J genes are TRBV9 and TRBJ1-1; tentative D call: TRBD1 (5 bases). The CDR3 spans 14 residues. Germline values: CDR1 SGDLS, CDR2 YYNGEE. Trimming pared 0 bases from V and 11 bases from J, leaving 17 bases between. DNA of the CDR3: TGTGCCAGCAGCGTAGCCCCGGGAGGGGTCGGGGCTTTCTTT. Encoded protein: CASSVAPGGVGAFF.

J is TRBJ1-6 and V is TRBV4-1; D is unclear. Between the trimmed V and J ends, which lost 1 base and 8 bases, there was a span of 12 bases. The CDR3 is made up of 15 amino acids. CDR1 MGHRA and CDR2 YSYEKL come from the germline V gene. The CDR3 DNA is TGCGCCAGCAGCCAAGGACACCTCCGATATTCACCCCTCCACTTT. Protein product: CASSQGHLRYSPLHF.

This clone was counted a few times. This chain uses TRBV7-2 with TRBJ2-7; 11 nucleotides line up with TRBD2. V gave up 6 bases and J gave up 4 bases; unmatched junction bases: 11. Per germline, CDR1 SGHTA and CDR2 FQGNSA. CDR3 length equals 16 residues. Here the CDR3 reads CASSSGLAASPYEQYF. As DNA, the CDR3 is TGTGCCAGCAGTTCGGGACTAGCGGCTTCCCCGTACGAGCAGTACTTC.

The V call is TRBV6-5, the J call TRBJ2-1, with D perhaps matching TRBD2 (6 bases). This CDR3 is 14 amino acids long. Per germline, CDR1 MNHEY and CDR2 SVGAGI. The germline V and J ends were trimmed by 5 bases and 6 bases, with 14 bases remaining between them. The CDR3 DNA reads as TGTGCCAGCAGTCGGCCCGGGACTCTCAATGAGCAGTTCTTC. This encodes CASSRPGTLNEQFF.

This chain links TRBV2 with TRBJ1-2; TRBD1 is a possible D gene (5 bases). The germline CDR1 and CDR2 sequences are SNHLY and FYNNEI. V lost 3 bases and J lost 9, with 14 bases in between. CDR3 length: 13 amino acids. CDR3 nucleotides: TGTGCCAGCAGTGATGGTCAGGGTATGCGCTACACCTTC. It yields the protein CASSDGQGMRYTF.

This clone turned up a few times. The genes are TRBV7-9 and TRBJ2-7; D is unresolved. CDR3 length: 15 residues. Trimming took 2 bases from V and 5 from J, leaving 16 bases between them. Per the germline V gene, CDR1 is SEHNR and CDR2 is FQNEAQ (reference sequence). The CDR3 region is CASSLYRSRLNEQYF. CDR3 coding DNA: TGTGCCAGCAGCTTATATAGATCTAGGCTCAACGAGCAGTACTTC.

The genes are TRBV6-6 and TRBJ2-1, with TRBD2 matching over 9 bases. Germline V CDR1 and CDR2: MNHNY, SVGAGI (reference sequence). The CDR3 is 15 amino acids. V shed 6 bases, J shed 4 bases, and the junction held 7 bases outside the gene matches. This chain's CDR3 is CASSHGLAGYNEQFF. DNA of the CDR3: TGTGCCAGCAGCCACGGGCTAGCGGGGTACAATGAGCAGTTCTTC.

V usage is TRBV5-5 and J usage is TRBJ1-6; D not certain. The CDR3 covers 13 residues. Looked up from germline, CDR1 is SGHKS and CDR2 is YYEKEE (reference sequence). The germline V and J ends were trimmed by 3 bases and 10 bases, with 11 bases remaining between them. CDR3 region: CASSSEGDSPLHF. CDR3 sequence (DNA): TGTGCCAGCAGCTCGGAGGGAGACTCACCCCTCCACTTT.

This clone is a singleton in its sample. The gene calls are TRBV7-9 and TRBJ2-5; 12 bases fit TRBD2. Losses at the gene ends were 5 bases for V and 7 bases for J; bases not matched to a gene: 14. The V gene's germline CDR1 is SEHNR and CDR2 FQNEAQ (reference sequence). The CDR3 has 17 residues. The chain's CDR3 is CASSAARTSGAGGTQYF. In DNA, the CDR3 is TGTGCCAGCAGCGCCGCCAGGACTAGCGGGGCCGGGGGGACCCAGTACTTC.

This clone has more than one count but fewer than ten. V usage is TRBV4-1 and J usage is TRBJ1-4; D is unresolved. CDR3 length equals 16 residues. V lost 4 bases and J 8 bases, leaving 20 bases between the germline ends. Germline loops: CDR1 MGHRA, CDR2 YSYEKL. CDR3 DNA: TGCGCCAGCAGCCTCTCTAGCGAGGGTAGGAGGGAAAAACTGTTTTTT. Protein: CASSLSSEGRREKLFF.

J is TRBJ2-7 and V is TRBV6-5; the match to TRBD2 covers 8 bases. J lost 3 bases, V lost 4 bases, and 2 bases had no gene match. The CDR3 consists of 13 residues. Germline-derived CDR1 and CDR2 are MNHEY and SVGAGI. The CDR3 loop is CASSSAGGYEQYF. As DNA, the CDR3 is TGTGCCAGCAGTTCGGCGGGGGGCTACGAGCAGTACTTC.

Only a few counts were recorded for this clone. The V call is TRBV27, the J call TRBJ2-2; D is unresolved. Germline V CDR1 and CDR2: MNHEY, SMNVEV (reference sequence). This CDR3 has 13 residues. V dropped 5 bases and J dropped 5 bases, with 9 bases sitting between them. CDR3 bases: TGTGCCAGCAGTCCTTTTGGGACCGGGGAGCTGTTTTTT. Translated: CASSPFGTGELFF.

This clone has a handful of counts. The chain recombines TRBV5-6 with TRBJ1-2; 7 bases are a match to TRBD1. Losses at the gene ends were 4 bases for V and 8 bases for J; bases not matched to a gene: 14. The CDR3 length is 15 residues. The germline CDR1 and CDR2 sequences are SGHDT and YYEEEE. The CDR3 bases are TGTGCCAGCAGCATGAGGAGACAGGGTTATGGAGGCTACACCTTC. Protein sequence: CASSMRRQGYGGYTF.

The genes are TRBV6-4 and TRBJ1-2; perhaps TRBD1 as D (6 bases). The V end was cut by 6 bases, the J end by 4 bases, with 12 bases between. The germline V gene encodes CDR1 MRHNA and CDR2 SNTAGT. The CDR3 extends over 13 amino acids. The chain's CDR3 is CASSPGQSYGYTF. The CDR3 region has the DNA TGTGCCAGCAGCCCAGGACAGTCCTATGGCTACACCTTC.